Listed below are T cell receptor beta chains from one sample, sequenced in a study of T cell responses to AZD1222 COVID-19 vaccine. The data were produced by immunoSEQ multiplex PCR, yet TCRdb's version contains in-frame clones alone and is incomplete. The sample has some 130,000 clones, just over 90% seen once. Specimen: peripheral blood, collected 28 days after the second AZD1222 dose. The receptors derive from an adult who received the AZD1222 COVID-19 vaccine. The CDR3 runs from the conserved cysteine through the conserved F or W. A D gene is named only where the DNA matches it firmly. Size is omitted from some rows. Given values are once, few, many or a class for expanded clones.

j_call,d_call,clone_size,cdr3_length,v_call,cdr3_nt,cdr3_aa
TRBJ2-7,.,.,11,TRBV7-3,TGTGCCAGCAGCTCGGGGAGCGAGCAGTACTTC,CASSSGSEQYF
TRBJ2-3,.,.,14,TRBV10-3,TGTGCCATCAGTGTCCAGGCTTCCACAGATACGCAGTATTTT,CAISVQASTDTQYF
TRBJ1-2,.,.,13,TRBV28,TGTGCCAGCAGTTTCCAGGGAGGGCATGGCTACACCTTC,CASSFQGGHGYTF
TRBJ2-4,.,.,15,TRBV5-6,TGTGCCAGCAGCTTTCTTCGGACAGACAAAAACATTCAGTACTTC,CASSFLRTDKNIQYF
TRBJ2-1,.,.,11,TRBV6-5,TGTGCCAGCTCGGTTATACTAGGAGAGTTCTTC,CASSVILGEFF
TRBJ2-5,TRBD1,.,15,TRBV11-2,TGTGCCAGCAGCCCTGGACAGGGGGCTCGGGAGACCCAGTACTTC,CASSPGQGARETQYF
TRBJ2-7,TRBD2,.,14,TRBV5-1,TGCGCCAGCAGCCCGACTAGCGGCACCTACGAGCAGTACTTC,CASSPTSGTYEQYF
TRBJ1-5,TRBD1,.,13,TRBV10-3,TGTGCCACGGGACAGGGGGTCGATCAGCCCCAGCATTTT,CATGQGVDQPQHF
TRBJ2-1,.,once,12,TRBV7-6,TGTGCCAGCAGCTTAAGGATTGGTGAGCAGTTCTTC,CASSLRIGEQFF
TRBJ1-4,.,.,14,TRBV6-5,TGTGCCACCGCGAGGGGCGCCTTAAATGAAAAACTGTTTTTT,CATARGALNEKLFF
TRBJ2-7,.,.,15,TRBV4-1,TGCGCCAGCAGCCAAGATCACGGTCTGGGGTACGAGCAGTACTTC,CASSQDHGLGYEQYF
TRBJ2-1,.,.,15,TRBV29-1,TGCAGCGTTGTAATCGGGGGCGGATCCTACAATGAGCAGTTCTTC,CSVVIGGGSYNEQFF
TRBJ2-1,.,once,14,TRBV10-3,TGTGCCATCAGTGCGGGACAAACCTACAATGAGCAGTTCTTC,CAISAGQTYNEQFF
TRBJ2-3,TRBD2,.,15,TRBV5-1,TGCGCCAGCACCTCACTAGCGGGAGATGGAGATACGCAGTATTTT,CASTSLAGDGDTQYF
TRBJ1-5,.,.,12,TRBV14,TGTGCCAGCAGCCGCTCCAATCAGCCCCAGCATTTT,CASSRSNQPQHF
TRBJ1-3,.,.,15,TRBV29-1,TGCAGCGTTGAAAGCCCGGGGTGGGCTGGAAACACCATATATTTT,CSVESPGWAGNTIYF
TRBJ2-1,.,.,12,TRBV2,TGTGCCAGCAGGGGAGCCTACAATGAGCAGTTCTTC,CASRGAYNEQFF
TRBJ2-2,.,.,12,TRBV7-9,TGTGCCAGCAGCCTCTACGGCGGGGAGCTGTTTTTT,CASSLYGGELFF
TRBJ2-1,TRBD2,few,14,TRBV4-1,TGCGCCAGCAGCTTAGCGGGTCCTCACAATGAGCAGTTCTTC,CASSLAGPHNEQFF